This T cell receptor (beta chain) came from a study of T cell clones after liver transplantation. Study at large: In this trial, immunosuppression withdrawal was attempted within 2 years of liver transplant. Three of the eight recipients were HCV-positive; the rest had non-autoimmune, non-viral transplant indications. TCRbeta sequencing after a pre-transplant mixed lymphocyte reaction identified graft-donor-reactive clones, later tracked in post-transplant blood. Study-level results: Compared with third party-reactive sequences, donor-reactive ones declined more, independent of withdrawal success.

Profiling relied on immunoSEQ multiplex PCR, and the TCRdb table lists in-frame clones only, not all of them. The sample has tens of thousands of clones, around 92% seen once; the top ten hold 0.75% to 1%. Regarding this clone: The antigen remains undetermined.

The TCR originated in a human patient who received a liver transplant. Some T cells may possibly be graft donor cells. Here the sequenced sample was CD4+ T cells from blood, taken approximately 26 months after liver transplant.

This CDR3 is CASSLGRKAGYYEQYF. The DNA of the CDR3 is TGTGCCAGCAGCTTAGGACGGAAGGCAGGGTACTACGAGCAGTACTTC. J is TRBJ2-7 and V is TRBV7-2, with a possible D match to TRBD1 (5 bases). Trimming pared 1 base from V and 3 bases from J, leaving 16 bases between. The CDR3 totals 16 residues. From germline, CDR1 is SGHTA and CDR2 FQGNSA.